The entry that follows covers one TCR beta chain sequence. The sample is drawn from a study of cytomegalovirus exposure and HLA in healthy donors. PCR was performed using 60 Vbeta and 13 Jbeta primers. Here immunoSEQ multiplex PCR was the method, and the copy in TCRdb shows in-frame clones only, minus some. The data hold fewer than 200,000 clones, with 65% to 85% observed a single time. CDR1 is SGDLS, CDR2 YYNGEE, per germline. CDR3 length: 15 residues. Trimming took 4 bases from V and 0 from J; bases not matched to a gene: 5. This receptor was taken from a woman in her 40s in good health and CMV-seropositive. V and J are TRBV9 and TRBJ1-1; 8 bases map to TRBD1. Sequenced input: PBMCs. The CDR3 DNA reads TGTGCCAGCAGCCCCACGGACAGGGTGAACACTGAAGCTTTCTTT. As protein: CASSPTDRVNTEAFF.